These 16 T cell receptor beta chains were all obtained from the same sample, sequenced in a study of T cells expressing NK-cell markers. Following a re-call of the 5' RACE reads, TCRdb has one entry per CDR3 protein and lacks DNA. The sample table sets out around 110,000 distinct CDR3 sequences. Sample: blood T cells: a sorted CD56 or NKG2C T cell subset, CD4+ or CD8+ T cells, or bulk PBMC T cells (not recorded which). Receptor source: a woman aged 18 to 75 in good health.

V and J are TRBV12-3 or TRBV12-4 and TRBJ2-1; with no DNA, the TCRdb D assignment of TRBD1 cannot be verified. CDR3 size: 13 residues. CDR3: CASSQGWGNEQFF.

The chain combines TRBV29-1 with TRBJ2-7; TCRdb's D call, TRBD1, is unchecked because there is no DNA. CDR3 length equals 14 residues. CDR1 is SQVTM and CDR2 is ANQGSEA in the germline V gene. This CDR3 reads CSVDGGDRSYEQYF.

This chain connects TRBV6-2 or TRBV6-3 to TRBJ2-3; TCRdb calls TRBD2, which cannot be checked without DNA. The germline CDR1 and CDR2 sequences are MNHEY and SVGEGT. The CDR3 contains 15 residues. The CDR3 loop reads CASRVLAGVGDTQYF.

This chain links TRBV20-1 with TRBJ1-1. There are 13 residues in the CDR3. Germline values: CDR1 DFQATT, CDR2 SNEGSKA (reference sequence). The CDR3 loop is CSARDQLNTEAFF.

The chain couples TRBV28 to TRBJ2-7; TCRdb outputs TRBD1, but without DNA this stays unchecked. Germline V gives CDR1 MDHEN, CDR2 SYDVKM. This CDR3 is built from 15 residues. The CDR3 region is CASSLSQAYYHEQYF.

The gene calls are TRBV6-2 or TRBV6-3 and TRBJ1-5; TCRdb names TRBD1, which stays unverified in the absence of DNA. This CDR3 is built from 15 residues. CDR1 MNHEY and CDR2 SVGEGT come from the germline V gene. The CDR3 region is CASSYWTEFNQPQHF.

This chain connects TRBV2 to TRBJ2-7; the D gene TCRdb calls, TRBD2, cannot be checked with no DNA. This CDR3 contains 16 residues. From germline, CDR1 is SNHLY and CDR2 FYNNEI. Here the CDR3 reads CASSEVGLATTYEQYF.

V and J are TRBV12-3 or TRBV12-4 and TRBJ2-5; TCRdb selects TRBD1, and the lack of DNA leaves this call unchecked. There are 14 residues in the CDR3. This CDR3 is CASSHAPVSETQYF.

The chain couples TRBV6-5 to TRBJ2-2; the D call of TRBD2 rests on TCRdb alone, since no DNA is present to check it. Germline V CDR1 and CDR2: MNHEY, SVGAGI. This CDR3 spans 17 amino acids. The CDR3 protein is CASSYSPGLENTGELFF.

V and J are TRBV20-1 and TRBJ2-3. CDR3 length equals 15 residues. Germline values: CDR1 DFQATT, CDR2 SNEGSKA (reference sequence). Here the CDR3 reads CSARTAELSTDTQYF.

The genes are TRBV29-1 and TRBJ2-3; the TRBD1 assignment by TCRdb is unverifiable without DNA. CDR1 is SQVTM, CDR2 ANQGSEA, per germline. There are 14 residues in the CDR3. CDR3: CSVWTGISTDTQYF.

V gene TRBV27 combines with J gene TRBJ1-1. CDR1 and CDR2 from the germline V gene are MNHEY and SMNVEV (reference sequence). This CDR3 is 13 amino acids long. CDR3 in amino acids: CASSSGWYTEAFF.

This chain joins TRBV20-1 and TRBJ1-2; TCRdb names TRBD1, which stays unverified in the absence of DNA. There are 15 residues in the CDR3. CDR1 is DFQATT and CDR2 is SNEGSKA in the germline V gene (reference sequence). CDR3 loop: CSARVATAENYGYTF.

This rearrangement joins TRBV5-5 to TRBJ2-3; TCRdb gives TRBD2 as the D gene, but with no DNA this cannot be confirmed. The CDR3 has 18 amino acids. Per the germline V gene, CDR1 is SGHKS and CDR2 is YYEKEE (reference sequence). CDR3 sequence reads: CASRPGVLLNPHTDTQYF.

The chain employs TRBV29-1 and TRBJ2-5. Germline CDR1 is SQVTM and CDR2 is ANQGSEA. The CDR3 totals 14 residues. The CDR3 loop reads CCVEVLEVQETQYF.

V usage is TRBV5-8 and J usage is TRBJ1-1; with no DNA, the TCRdb D assignment of TRBD1 cannot be verified. Germline-derived CDR1 and CDR2 are SGHTS and YDEGEE. The CDR3 consists of 16 residues. CDR3 sequence reads: CASSLVRTEMNTEAFF.